There are a few counts of the clone carrying this TCR beta chain. V was clipped by 2 bases and J by 1 base; unmatched bases: 1. The CDR3 contains 15 residues. The germline V gene has CDR1 MNHEY and CDR2 SVGAGI. Assay: immunoSEQ multiplex PCR; the TCRdb copy retains only in-frame clones and omits some. Of over 65,000 clones listed, 85% to 90% are singletons. The data are from a study of OX40 agonist ivuxolimab in advanced cancers. Sequenced here: CD4+ or CD8+ T cells sorted from blood, sampled in a trial of the OX40 agonist ivuxolimab. V usage is TRBV6-5 and J usage is TRBJ2-2; TRBD1 matches at 7 bases. The sequence was obtained from an adult with an advanced solid tumor such as melanoma, head and neck, liver or kidney cancer. The CDR3 here is CASSYHRGNTGELFF. Written as DNA, the CDR3 is TGTGCCAGCAGTTACCACAGGGGGAACACCGGGGAGCTGTTTTTT.